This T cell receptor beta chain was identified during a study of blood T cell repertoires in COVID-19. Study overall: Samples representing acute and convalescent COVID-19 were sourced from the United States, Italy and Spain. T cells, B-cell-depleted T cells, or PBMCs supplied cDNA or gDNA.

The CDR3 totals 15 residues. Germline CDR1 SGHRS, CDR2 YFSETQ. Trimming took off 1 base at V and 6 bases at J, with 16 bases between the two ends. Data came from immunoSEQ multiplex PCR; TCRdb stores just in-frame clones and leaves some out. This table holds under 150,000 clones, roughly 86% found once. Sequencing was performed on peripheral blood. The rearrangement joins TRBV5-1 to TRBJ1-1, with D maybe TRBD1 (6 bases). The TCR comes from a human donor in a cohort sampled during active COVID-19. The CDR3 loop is CASSLKSGEYSEAFF. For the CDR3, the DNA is TGCGCCAGCAGCTTGAAGTCAGGGGAATACTCTGAAGCTTTCTTT.